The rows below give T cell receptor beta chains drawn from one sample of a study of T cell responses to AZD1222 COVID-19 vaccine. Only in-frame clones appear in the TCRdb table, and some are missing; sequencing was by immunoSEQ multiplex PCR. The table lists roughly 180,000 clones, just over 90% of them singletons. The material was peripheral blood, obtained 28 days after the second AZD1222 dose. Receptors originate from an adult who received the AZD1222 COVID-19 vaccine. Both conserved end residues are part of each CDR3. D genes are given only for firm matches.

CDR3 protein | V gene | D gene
CASSQDRKLADSYEQYF | TRBV4-3 | TRBD2
CASSPEGWQPQHF | TRBV18 | -
CASSLELGLETQYF | TRBV4-3 | -
CAWSAHGWQAF | TRBV30 | -
CATSDLGADTQYF | TRBV24-1 | -
CASSYPKESGRGSYEQYF | TRBV6-8 | TRBD2
CASRKEFNQPQHF | TRBV28 | -
CASSLGIDSPLHF | TRBV5-1 | -
CASSQALASSGNTIYF | TRBV3-1/TRBV3-2 | -
CASSLGQFNQPQHF | TRBV28 | -
CASSYGQTYEQYF | TRBV12-3/TRBV12-4 | -
CASSPLTGTSGRFLISEQYF | TRBV6-2/TRBV6-3 | TRBD2
CASSQGGTRRVPQETQYF | TRBV3-1/TRBV3-2 | TRBD2
CASSAEGGGYTF | TRBV27 | -
CSVTRTGPIYEQYF | TRBV29-1 | TRBD1
CASSLLREGSYEQYF | TRBV7-2 | -
CASSWGRTDTQYF | TRBV5-1 | -
CSVTPGQASYTF | TRBV29-1 | -
CASSSPGLALLEQYF | TRBV7-2 | TRBD2
CASSSGTAGKEAFF | TRBV10-1 | TRBD1
CASSPHGLLGGELFF | TRBV6-5 | -
CASSYSGARDSPLHF | TRBV6-5 | -
CASSLPSGGYGTEAFF | TRBV5-4 | -
CASSLVSLTSGSTQYF | TRBV5-1 | TRBD2
CASSLWGTGYGYTF | TRBV18 | TRBD1
CASRQDRVFTEAFF | TRBV28 | TRBD1
CASSPGSLTGETQYF | TRBV11-3 | -
CASSPPRGDNSPLHF | TRBV18 | -